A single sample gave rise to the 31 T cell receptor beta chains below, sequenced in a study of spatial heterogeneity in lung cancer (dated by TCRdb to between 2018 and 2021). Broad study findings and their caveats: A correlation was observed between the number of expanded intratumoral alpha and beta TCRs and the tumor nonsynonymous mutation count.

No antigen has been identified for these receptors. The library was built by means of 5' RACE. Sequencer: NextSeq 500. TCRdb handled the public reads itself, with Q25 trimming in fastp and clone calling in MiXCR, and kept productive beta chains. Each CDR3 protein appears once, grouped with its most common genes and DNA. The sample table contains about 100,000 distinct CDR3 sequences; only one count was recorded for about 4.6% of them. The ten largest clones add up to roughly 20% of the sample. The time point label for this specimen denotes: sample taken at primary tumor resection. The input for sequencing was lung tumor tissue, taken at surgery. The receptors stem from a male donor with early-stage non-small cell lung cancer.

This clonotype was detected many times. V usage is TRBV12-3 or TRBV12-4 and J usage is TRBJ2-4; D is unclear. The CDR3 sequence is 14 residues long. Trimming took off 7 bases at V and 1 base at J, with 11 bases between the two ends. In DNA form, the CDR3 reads TGTGCCAGCACCACTCAGTCGGCCAAAAACATTCAGTACTTC. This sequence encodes CASTTQSAKNIQYF.

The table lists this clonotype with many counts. The CDR3 here is CSARDANRLAGGVDTQYF. CDR3 DNA sequence: TGCAGTGCTAGAGATGCCAACCGACTAGCGGGAGGAGTAGATACGCAGTATTTT. J is TRBJ2-3 and V is TRBV20-1; 13 nucleotides agree with TRBD2. The germline V gene encodes CDR1 DFQATT and CDR2 SNEGSKA (reference sequence). There are 18 residues in the CDR3. Trimming removed 0 bases from V and 5 bases from J; junction bases left unmatched: 11.

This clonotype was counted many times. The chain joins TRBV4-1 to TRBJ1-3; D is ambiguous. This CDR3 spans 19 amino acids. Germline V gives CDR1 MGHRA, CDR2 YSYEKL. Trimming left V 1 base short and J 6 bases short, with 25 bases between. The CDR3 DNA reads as TGCGCCAGCAGCCAAGCGGCCTTTGGGGAAGGCACCACCTCAAACACCATATATTTT. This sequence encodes CASSQAAFGEGTTSNTIYF.

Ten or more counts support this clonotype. For the CDR3, the DNA is TGTGCCAGCACCCCGTGGCTAGCGCCGACAGATACGCAGTATTTT. Translating it yields CASTPWLAPTDTQYF. The chain carries TRBV12-3 or TRBV12-4 and TRBJ2-3; a possible D gene is TRBD2 (6 bases). CDR3 size: 15 residues. V lost 7 bases to trimming and J lost 3 bases, with 17 bases between them.

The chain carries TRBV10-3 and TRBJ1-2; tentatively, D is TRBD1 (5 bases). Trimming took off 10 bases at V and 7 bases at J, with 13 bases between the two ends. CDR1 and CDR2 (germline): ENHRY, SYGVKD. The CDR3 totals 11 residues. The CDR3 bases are TGTGCCACCCAGGGTTCCGCTGGCTACACCTTC. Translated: CATQGSAGYTF.

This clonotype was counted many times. The CDR3 sequence: CASSQGRFSGNTIYF. CDR3 sequence (DNA): TGTGCCAGCAGCCAGGGACGTTTCTCTGGAAACACCATATATTTT. V gene TRBV7-6 combines with J gene TRBJ1-3; TRBD1 might be the D (5 bases). Per the germline V gene, CDR1 is SGHVS and CDR2 is FNYEAQ. The CDR3 runs to 15 residues. The V end was cut by 5 bases, the J end by 0 bases, with 11 bases between.

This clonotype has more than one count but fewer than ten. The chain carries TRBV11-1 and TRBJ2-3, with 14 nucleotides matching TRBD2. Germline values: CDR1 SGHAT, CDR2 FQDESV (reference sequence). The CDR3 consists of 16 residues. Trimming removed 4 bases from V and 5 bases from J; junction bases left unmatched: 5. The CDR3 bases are TGTGCCAGCAGCTCCGGACTAGCGGGAGGCGGAGATACGCAGTATTTT. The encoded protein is CASSSGLAGGGDTQYF.

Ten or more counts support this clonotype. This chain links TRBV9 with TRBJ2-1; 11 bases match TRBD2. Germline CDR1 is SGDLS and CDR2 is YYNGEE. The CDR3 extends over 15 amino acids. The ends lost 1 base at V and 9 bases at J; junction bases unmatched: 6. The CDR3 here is CASSVYSGRGSEQFF. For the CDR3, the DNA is TGTGCCAGCAGCGTATATAGCGGGAGGGGGAGTGAGCAGTTCTTC.

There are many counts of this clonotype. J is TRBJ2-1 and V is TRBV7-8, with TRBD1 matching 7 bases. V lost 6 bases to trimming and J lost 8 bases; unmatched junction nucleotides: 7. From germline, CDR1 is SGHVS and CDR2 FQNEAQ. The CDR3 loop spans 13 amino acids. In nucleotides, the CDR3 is TGTGCCAGCAGGGCCGGGACAGAGGATGAGCAGTTCTTC. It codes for CASRAGTEDEQFF.

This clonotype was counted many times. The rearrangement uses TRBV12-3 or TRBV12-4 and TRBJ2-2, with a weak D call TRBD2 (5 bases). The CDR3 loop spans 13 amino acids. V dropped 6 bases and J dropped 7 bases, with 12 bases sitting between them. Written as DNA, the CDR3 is TGTGCCAGCAGACCCTTCGGAGGCGGGGAGCTGTTTTTT. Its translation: CASRPFGGGELFF.

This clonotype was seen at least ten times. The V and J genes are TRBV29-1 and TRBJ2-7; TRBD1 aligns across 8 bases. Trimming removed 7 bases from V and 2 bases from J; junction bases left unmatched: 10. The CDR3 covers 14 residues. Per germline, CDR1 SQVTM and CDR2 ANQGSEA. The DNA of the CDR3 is TGCAGCGCCACTTCGGACAGGGCGACCTACGAGCAGTACTTC. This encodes CSATSDRATYEQYF.

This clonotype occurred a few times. The CDR3 loop is CASSVGRDNNEQFF. In nucleotides, the CDR3 is TGTGCCAGCAGTGTGGGACGGGACAACAATGAGCAGTTCTTC. The J gene is TRBJ2-1, the V gene TRBV5-5; D is possibly TRBD1 (6 bases). Trimming cost V 5 bases and J 5 bases, with 14 bases left between them. Looked up from germline, CDR1 is SGHKS and CDR2 is YYEKEE (reference sequence). This CDR3 comprises 14 residues.

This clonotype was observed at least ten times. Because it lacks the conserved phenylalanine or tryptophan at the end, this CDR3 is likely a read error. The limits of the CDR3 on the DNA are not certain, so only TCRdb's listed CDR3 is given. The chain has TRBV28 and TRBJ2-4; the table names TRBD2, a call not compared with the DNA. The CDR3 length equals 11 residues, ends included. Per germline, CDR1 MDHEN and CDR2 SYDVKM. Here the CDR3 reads CAGPRSRIDGV.

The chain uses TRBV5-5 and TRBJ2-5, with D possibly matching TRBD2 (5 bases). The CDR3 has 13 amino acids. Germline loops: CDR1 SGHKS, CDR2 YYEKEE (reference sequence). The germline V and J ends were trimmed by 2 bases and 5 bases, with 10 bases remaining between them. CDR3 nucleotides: TGTGCCAGCAGCTTTCAGCGGCACGAGACCCAGTACTTC. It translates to CASSFQRHETQYF.

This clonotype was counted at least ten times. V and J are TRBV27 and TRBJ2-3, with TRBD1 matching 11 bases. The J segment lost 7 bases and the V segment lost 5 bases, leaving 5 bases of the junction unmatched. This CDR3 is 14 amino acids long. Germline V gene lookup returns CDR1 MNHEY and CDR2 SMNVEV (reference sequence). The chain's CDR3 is CASSPGTGGHTQYF. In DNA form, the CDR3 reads TGTGCCAGCAGTCCCGGGACAGGGGGACATACGCAGTATTTT.

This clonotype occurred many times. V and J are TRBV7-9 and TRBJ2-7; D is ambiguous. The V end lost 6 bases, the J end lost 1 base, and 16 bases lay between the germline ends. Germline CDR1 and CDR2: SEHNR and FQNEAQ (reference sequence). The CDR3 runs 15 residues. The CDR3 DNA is TGTGCCAGCAGTCTTGTAACTCCGGCATCCTACGAGCAGTACTTC. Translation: CASSLVTPASYEQYF.

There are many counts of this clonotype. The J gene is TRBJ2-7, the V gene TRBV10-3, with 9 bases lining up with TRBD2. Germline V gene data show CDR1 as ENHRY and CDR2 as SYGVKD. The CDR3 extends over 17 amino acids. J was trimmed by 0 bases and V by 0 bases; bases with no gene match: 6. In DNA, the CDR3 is TGTGCCATCAGTGAGTCGACGGCTAGCGGGACCTCCTACGAGCAGTACTTC. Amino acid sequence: CAISESTASGTSYEQYF.

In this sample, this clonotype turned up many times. CDR3 sequence: CASSLGDRDGYTF. In DNA form, the CDR3 reads TGTGCCAGCAGTTTGGGGGACCGGGATGGCTACACCTTC. This chain links TRBV28 with TRBJ1-2; D might be TRBD1 (5 bases). V lost 3 bases and J 6 bases, leaving 11 bases between the germline ends. The CDR3 covers 13 residues. The V gene's germline CDR1 is MDHEN and CDR2 SYDVKM.

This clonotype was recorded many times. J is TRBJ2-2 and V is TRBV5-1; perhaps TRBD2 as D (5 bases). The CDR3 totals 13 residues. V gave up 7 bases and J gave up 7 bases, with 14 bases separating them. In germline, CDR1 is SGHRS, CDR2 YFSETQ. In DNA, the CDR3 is TGCGCCAGCGGACCAGGTGGAGGCGGGGAGCTGTTTTTT. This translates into CASGPGGGGELFF.

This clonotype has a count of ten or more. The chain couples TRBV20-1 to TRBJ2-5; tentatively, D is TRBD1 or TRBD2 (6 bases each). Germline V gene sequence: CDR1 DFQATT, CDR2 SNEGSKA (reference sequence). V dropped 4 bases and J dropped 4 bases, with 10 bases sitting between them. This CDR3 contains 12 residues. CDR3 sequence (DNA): TGCAGTGCTAAAAGGGGGGCAGAGACCCAGTACTTC. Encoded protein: CSAKRGAETQYF.

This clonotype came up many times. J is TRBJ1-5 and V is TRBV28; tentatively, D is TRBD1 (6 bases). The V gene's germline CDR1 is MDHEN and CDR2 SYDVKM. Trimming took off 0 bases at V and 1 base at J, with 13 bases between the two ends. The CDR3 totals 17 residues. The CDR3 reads CASSLWGGARSNQPQHF. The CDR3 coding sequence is TGTGCCAGCAGTTTATGGGGGGGGGCAAGAAGCAATCAGCCCCAGCATTTT.

The CDR3 region has the DNA TGTGCCAGCAGTACACTAGCGGGAGGGCCACGGTTCCAAGAGACCCAGTACTTC. It encodes CASSTLAGGPRFQETQYF. The genes are TRBV28 and TRBJ2-5; 13 positions match TRBD2. J gave up 1 base and V 5 bases, and 10 bases lay outside the gene matches. The CDR3 consists of 18 residues. CDR1 and CDR2 (germline): MDHEN, SYDVKM.

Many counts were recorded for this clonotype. The CDR3 DNA is TGTGCCAGCAGTACCCCGTCAGATCCGACCTACGAGCAGTACTTC. Encoded protein: CASSTPSDPTYEQYF. The chain couples TRBV28 to TRBJ2-7, with D uncertain. Trimming pared 5 bases from V and 2 bases from J, leaving 16 bases between. Germline V CDR1 and CDR2: MDHEN, SYDVKM. The CDR3 runs 15 residues.

The CDR3 DNA sequence: TGTGCCAGCAACAAGGGGGTAGCGGCCATCGTCACAGATACGCAGTATTTT. Amino acid sequence: CASNKGVAAIVTDTQYF. The chain joins TRBV28 to TRBJ2-3; perhaps D is TRBD1 or TRBD2 (6 bases each). The germline V gene encodes CDR1 MDHEN and CDR2 SYDVKM. CDR3 size: 17 residues. V dropped 7 bases and J dropped 2 bases, with 22 bases sitting between them.

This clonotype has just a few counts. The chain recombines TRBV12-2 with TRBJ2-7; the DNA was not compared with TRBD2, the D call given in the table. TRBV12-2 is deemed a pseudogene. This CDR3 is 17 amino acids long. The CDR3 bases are TGTGCAAGTCGCTTAGATACGGAGCGGCCCTTCTCCTACGAGCAGTACTTC. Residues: CASRLDTERPFSYEQYF.

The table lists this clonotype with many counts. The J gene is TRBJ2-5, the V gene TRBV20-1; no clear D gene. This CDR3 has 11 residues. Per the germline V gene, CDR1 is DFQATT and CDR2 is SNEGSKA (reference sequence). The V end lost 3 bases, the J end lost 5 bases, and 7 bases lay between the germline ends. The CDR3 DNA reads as TGCAGTGCTAGGATTAGCGAGACCCAGTACTTC. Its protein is CSARISETQYF.

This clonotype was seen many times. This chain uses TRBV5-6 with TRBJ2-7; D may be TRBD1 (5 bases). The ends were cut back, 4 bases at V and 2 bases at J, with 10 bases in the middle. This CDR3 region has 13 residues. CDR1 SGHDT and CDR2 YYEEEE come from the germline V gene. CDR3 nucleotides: TGTGCCAGCAGCCTCGACAGAGCCTACGAGCAGTACTTC. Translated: CASSLDRAYEQYF.

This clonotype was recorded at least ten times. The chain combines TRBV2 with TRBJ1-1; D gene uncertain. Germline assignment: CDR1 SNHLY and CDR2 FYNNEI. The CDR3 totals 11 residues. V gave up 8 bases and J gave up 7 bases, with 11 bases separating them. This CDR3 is CASGEIVEAFF. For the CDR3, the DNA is TGTGCCAGCGGGGAGATAGTTGAAGCTTTCTTT.

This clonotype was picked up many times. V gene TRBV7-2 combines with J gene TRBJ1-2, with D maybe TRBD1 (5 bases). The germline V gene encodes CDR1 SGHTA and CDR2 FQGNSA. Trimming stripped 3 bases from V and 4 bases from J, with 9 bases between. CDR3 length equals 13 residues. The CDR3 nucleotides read TGTGCCAGCAGCTTGCTAGGGGTCTATGGCTACACCTTC. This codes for CASSLLGVYGYTF.

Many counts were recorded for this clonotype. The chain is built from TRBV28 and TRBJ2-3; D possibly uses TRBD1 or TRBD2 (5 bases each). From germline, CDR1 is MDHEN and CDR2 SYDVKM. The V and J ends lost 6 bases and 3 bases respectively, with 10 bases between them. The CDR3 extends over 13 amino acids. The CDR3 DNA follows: TGTGCCAGCAGGGAGGCAGGGACAGATACGCAGTATTTT. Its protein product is CASREAGTDTQYF.

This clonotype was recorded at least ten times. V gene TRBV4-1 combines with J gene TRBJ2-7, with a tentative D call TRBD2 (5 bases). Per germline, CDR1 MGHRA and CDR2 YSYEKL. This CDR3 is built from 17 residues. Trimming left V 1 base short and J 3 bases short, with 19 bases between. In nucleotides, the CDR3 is TGCGCCAGCAGCCAAGGGGTACTAGACGCTAGAGGCTACGAGCAGTACTTC. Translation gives CASSQGVLDARGYEQYF.